Listed below are T cell receptor beta chains from one sample, sequenced in a study of blood T cell repertoires in COVID-19. Profiled with immunoSEQ multiplex PCR; TCRdb holds only in-frame clones, not every one. The profile shows some 110,000 clones, roughly 79% of them singletons. Sequenced: peripheral blood. These receptors all stem from an older woman with acute or convalescent COVID-19. Each CDR3 is given with its conserved first and last residue. The D gene is left open where the match is weak. Some rows have no size entry. The others give once, few or many, or a class for an expanded clone.

d_gene	abundance	j_gene	v_gene	CDR3aa	CDR3nt
TRBD2	-	TRBJ2-1	TRBV9	CASSVGPPGGPNEQFF	TGTGCCAGCAGCGTAGGGCCCCCGGGGGGGCCCAATGAGCAGTTCTTC
-	-	TRBJ2-1	TRBV7-2	CASSLHGQGGEQFF	TGTGCCAGCAGCCTCCATGGACAGGGAGGGGAGCAGTTCTTC
-	-	TRBJ2-2	TRBV30	CAWSVRGFGELFF	TGTGCCTGGAGTGTACGGGGTTTCGGGGAGCTGTTTTTT
-	-	TRBJ2-1	TRBV5-1	CASSSRDSAYNEQFF	TGCGCCAGCAGCTCCCGGGACTCGGCGTACAATGAGCAGTTCTTC
TRBD1	-	TRBJ1-5	TRBV6-4	CASSVGQSNQPQHF	TGTGCCAGCAGTGTGGGACAGAGCAATCAGCCCCAGCATTTT
-	-	TRBJ2-3	TRBV7-3	CASSLLLSTDTQYF	TGTGCCAGCAGCTTACTCCTTAGCACAGATACGCAGTATTTT
-	-	TRBJ1-1	TRBV7-2	CASSFRQGWQVNTEAFF	TGTGCCAGCAGCTTCAGGCAGGGCTGGCAAGTGAACACTGAAGCTTTCTTT
-	-	TRBJ1-2	TRBV6-5	CASSWTVYGYTF	TGTGCCAGCAGTTGGACAGTCTATGGCTACACCTTC
TRBD1	-	TRBJ1-1	TRBV18	CASSPTGGETEAFF	TGTGCCAGCTCCCCGACAGGGGGCGAGACTGAAGCTTTCTTT
TRBD2	-	TRBJ2-1	TRBV4-3	CASSQTSVGRGAYNEQFF	TGCGCCAGCAGCCAAACCTCGGTGGGGCGGGGGGCCTACAATGAGCAGTTCTTC
TRBD1	-	TRBJ1-3	TRBV6-5	CASSYAGQDEDTIYF	TGTGCCAGCAGTTACGCGGGACAGGATGAGGACACCATATATTTT
TRBD1	few	TRBJ1-1	TRBV5-1	CASREGQSMNTEAFF	TGCGCCAGCAGGGAGGGACAGTCCATGAACACTGAAGCTTTCTTT
-	-	TRBJ2-2	TRBV7-2	CASSLAGRGIPTGELFF	TGTGCCAGCAGCTTAGCGGGACGGGGGATTCCCACCGGGGAGCTGTTTTTT
TRBD1	-	TRBJ1-3	TRBV19	CASTPDRGVGNTIYF	TGTGCCAGTACCCCTGACAGGGGGGTTGGAAACACCATATATTTT
-	few	TRBJ1-6	TRBV5-4	CASSLALATGNSPLHF	TGTGCCAGCAGCTTGGCCCTTGCCACTGGTAATTCACCCCTCCACTTT
-	-	TRBJ2-7	TRBV7-9	CASSPPRGNEQYF	TGTGCCAGCAGCCCCCCCAGGGGCAACGAGCAGTACTTC
TRBD2	-	TRBJ2-1	TRBV28	CASIMGGTRYNEQFF	TGTGCCAGCATCATGGGGGGGACTAGATACAATGAGCAGTTCTTC
-	-	TRBJ1-4	TRBV7-9	CASSPTPASDRSTNEKLFF	TGTGCCAGCAGCCCAACCCCGGCATCGGACAGATCAACTAATGAAAAACTGTTTTTT
-	-	TRBJ2-1	TRBV27	CASSFTPDGNYNEQFF	TGTGCCAGCAGTTTTACCCCGGACGGGAACTACAATGAGCAGTTCTTC
TRBD2	-	TRBJ2-1	TRBV2	CASKKREGRYNEQFF	TGTGCCAGCAAGAAGCGGGAGGGCCGCTACAATGAGCAGTTCTTC
TRBD2	-	TRBJ2-3	TRBV23-1	CASSQLLAGHTQYF	TGCGCCAGCAGTCAATTATTAGCGGGGCATACGCAGTATTTT
TRBD1	-	TRBJ1-5	TRBV29-1	CSDPRQGLRQPQHF	TGCAGCGACCCCCGACAGGGATTAAGACAGCCCCAGCATTTT
-	few	TRBJ1-3	TRBV19	CASSISGFSGNTIYF	TGTGCCAGTAGTATTTCGGGGTTCTCCGGAAACACCATATATTTT
-	few	TRBJ1-1	TRBV7-9	CASSPKGPAEAFF	TGTGCCAGCAGCCCTAAGGGGCCAGCTGAAGCTTTCTTT
TRBD1	-	TRBJ2-7	TRBV5-1	CASSPPPGQGFGNEQYF	TGCGCCAGCAGCCCCCCCCCGGGACAGGGTTTTGGGAACGAGCAGTACTTC